This T cell receptor (beta chain) comes out of a study of T-cell reconstitution after alpha-beta-depleted transplantation in children. Study-level findings and limits: Approximately two months post-transplant, alpha-beta T cells reportedly originated from several hundred expanded graft clones. By one year post-transplant, T-cell counts and diversity largely arose from T cells that were newly produced. For some patients, TCRbeta diversity was high at day 60 because of recipient T cells and thymic progenitors that survived.

A few counts support this clonotype. As yet, its antigen is unknown. The CDR3 length is 16 residues. Germline CDR1 is DFQATT and CDR2 is SNEGSKA (reference sequence). J was trimmed by 8 bases and V by 5 bases; bases with no gene match: 16. Preparing the TCRbeta library involved the use of unique molecular identifiers. Each CDR3 protein gets one entry after TCRdb re-called the PCR reads with MiXCR. Of around 800,000 distinct CDR3 sequences in the sample, 16% are singletons; the top ten hold approximately 5%. The chain carries TRBV20-1 and TRBJ2-1; 9 nucleotides align to TRBD2. The clonotype originates from a male patient younger than 18 who had a stem cell transplant for acute lymphoblastic leukemia, so the T cells may come from the graft donor. This material consisted of PBMCs, mostly from graft donor cells, taken 360 days after TCRalphabeta/CD19-depleted stem cell transplant. The CDR3 nucleotides are TGCAGTGCTGACCAACTTGTTGCGGGAGGGCGCCATGAGCAGTTCTTC. Translating gives CSADQLVAGGRHEQFF.